This record looks at one TCR beta chain sequence and its context. Its antigen is still unknown. The CDR3 consists of 13 residues. Germline V CDR1 and CDR2: SQVTM, ANQGSEA. The V and J ends lost 6 bases and 4 bases, in that order; junction bases with no gene match: 4. The entry originates in a study of cytotoxic CD8 clonotypes in ibrutinib-treated CLL. Study-level information: A mean of around 260,000 productive templates and over 85,000 productive rearrangements was obtained per sample. Study-wide results and caveats: Against age-matched healthy donors, baseline clonality ran higher and tracked circulating CD8+ T-cell counts. Public clonotypes, rarely seen, contracted or held steady on treatment.

Clones were sequenced by immunoSEQ multiplex PCR, and TCRdb holds only the in-frame ones, with some missing. This sample has roughly 200,000 clones; over 60% occur once, and the top ten carry 13%. Sequencing used PBMCs, obtained after 24 months of ibrutinib treatment. This chain joins TRBV29-1 and TRBJ1-1; 11 nucleotides line up with TRBD1. This TCR was recovered from a human donor with chronic lymphocytic leukemia. CDR3 residues: CSVEGQGVTEAFF. The CDR3 nucleotides read TGCAGCGTGGAGGGACAGGGGGTCACTGAAGCTTTCTTT. Full variable domain (rest looked up from reference TRBV29-1 and TRBJ1-1): SAVISQKPSRDICQRGTSLTIQCQVDSQVTMMFWYRQQPGQSLTLIATANQGSEATYESGFVIDKFPISRPNLTFSTLTVSNMSPEDSSIYLCSVEGQGVTEAFFGQGTRLTVV.